This T cell receptor beta chain was obtained from a study of blood T cell repertoires in COVID-19. Study at large: Material from acute and convalescent COVID-19 was sourced from the United States, Italy and Spain. The cDNA or gDNA used as material had been derived from T cells, B-cell-depleted T cells, or PBMCs.

Deletions cut 4 bases from V and 3 bases from J, with 7 bases between. Germline V gene sequence: CDR1 ENHRY, CDR2 SYGVKD. The CDR3 contains 13 residues. Original methodology: The authors estimated nucleated cell counts from reference gene primer amplification. Sequencing used immunoSEQ multiplex PCR; TCRdb keeps in-frame clones, though not all of them. The V and J calls and clone size are taken from that table; D and trimming were inferred from the DNA. The sample has about 59,000 clones; roughly 87% are singletons. Specimen: peripheral blood. The receptor was isolated from a man older than 75 in a cohort sampled during active COVID-19. This chain uses TRBV10-3 with TRBJ2-1, with D maybe TRBD1 (6 bases). CDR3 DNA sequence: TGTGCCATCAGTGCGGACAGCTACAATGAGCAGTTCTTC. Translation gives CAISADSYNEQFF.